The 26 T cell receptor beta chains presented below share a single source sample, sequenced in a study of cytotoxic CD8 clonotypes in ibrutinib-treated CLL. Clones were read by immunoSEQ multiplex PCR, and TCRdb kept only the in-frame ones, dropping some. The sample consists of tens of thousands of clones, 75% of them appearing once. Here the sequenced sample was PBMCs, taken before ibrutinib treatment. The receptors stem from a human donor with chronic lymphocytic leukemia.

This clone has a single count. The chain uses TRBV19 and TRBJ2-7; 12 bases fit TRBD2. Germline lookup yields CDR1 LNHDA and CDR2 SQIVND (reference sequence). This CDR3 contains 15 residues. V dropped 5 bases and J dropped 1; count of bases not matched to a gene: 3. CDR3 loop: CASSALAGGSYEQYF. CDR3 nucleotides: TGTGCCAGTAGTGCTCTAGCGGGAGGGTCCTACGAGCAGTACTTC.

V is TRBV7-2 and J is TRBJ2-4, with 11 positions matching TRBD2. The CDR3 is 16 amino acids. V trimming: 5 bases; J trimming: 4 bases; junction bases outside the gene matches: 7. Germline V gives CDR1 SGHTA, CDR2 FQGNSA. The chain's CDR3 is CASSLRSGRGKNIQYF. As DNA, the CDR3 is TGTGCCAGCAGCCTCCGTAGCGGGAGGGGGAAAAACATTCAGTACTTC. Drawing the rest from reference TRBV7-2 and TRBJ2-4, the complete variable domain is GAGVSQSPSNKVTEKGKDVELRCDPISGHTALYWYRQSLGQGLEFLIYFQGNSAPDKSGLPSDRFSAERTGGSVSTLTIQRTQQEDSAVYLCASSLRSGRGKNIQYFGAGTRLSVL.

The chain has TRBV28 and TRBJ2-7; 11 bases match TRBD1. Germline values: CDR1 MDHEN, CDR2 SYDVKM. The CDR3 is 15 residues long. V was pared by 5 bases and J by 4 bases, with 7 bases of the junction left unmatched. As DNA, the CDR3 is TGTGCCAGCAGTCCCACCGGGACAGGGGGATACGAGCAGTACTTC. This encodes CASSPTGTGGYEQYF.

This CDR3 reads CASSPGGPTDTQYF. Written as DNA, the CDR3 is TGCGCCAGCAGCCCGGGGGGACCCACAGATACGCAGTATTTT. The chain uses TRBV5-1 and TRBJ2-3; 7 bases are a match to TRBD2. CDR3 size: 14 residues. The J segment lost 2 bases and the V segment lost 4 bases, leaving 4 bases of the junction unmatched. Germline lookup yields CDR1 SGHRS and CDR2 YFSETQ.

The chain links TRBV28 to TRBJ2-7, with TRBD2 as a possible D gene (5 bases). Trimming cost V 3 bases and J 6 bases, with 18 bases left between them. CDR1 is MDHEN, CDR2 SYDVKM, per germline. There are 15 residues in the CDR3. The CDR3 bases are TGTGCCAGCAGTTTTTTAGAAGGACCCGCGGGCGAGCAGTACTTC. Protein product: CASSFLEGPAGEQYF.

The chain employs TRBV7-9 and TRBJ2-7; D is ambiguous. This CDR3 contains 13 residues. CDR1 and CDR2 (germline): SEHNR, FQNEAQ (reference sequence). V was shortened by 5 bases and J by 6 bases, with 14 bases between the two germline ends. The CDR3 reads CASSASNAAEQYF. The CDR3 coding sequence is TGTGCCAGCAGCGCGAGTAATGCGGCCGAGCAGTACTTC.

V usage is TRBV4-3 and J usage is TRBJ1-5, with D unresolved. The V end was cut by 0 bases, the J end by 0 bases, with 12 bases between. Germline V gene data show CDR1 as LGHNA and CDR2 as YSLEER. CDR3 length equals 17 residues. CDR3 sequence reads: CASSQDRAVYSNQPQHF. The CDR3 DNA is TGCGCCAGCAGCCAAGATAGGGCAGTCTATAGCAATCAGCCCCAGCATTTT.

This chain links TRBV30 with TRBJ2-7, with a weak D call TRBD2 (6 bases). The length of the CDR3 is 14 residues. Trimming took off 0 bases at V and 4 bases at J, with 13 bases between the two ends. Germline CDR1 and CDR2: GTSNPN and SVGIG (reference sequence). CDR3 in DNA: TGTGCCTGGAGTGTACTTGGACTATCTTACGAGCAGTACTTC. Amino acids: CAWSVLGLSYEQYF.

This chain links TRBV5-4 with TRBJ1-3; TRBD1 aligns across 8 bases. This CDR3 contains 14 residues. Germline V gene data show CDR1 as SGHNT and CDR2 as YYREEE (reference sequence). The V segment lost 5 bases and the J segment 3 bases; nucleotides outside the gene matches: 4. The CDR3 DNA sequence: TGTGCCAGCAGTAAGGACAGGGTTGGAAACACCATATATTTT. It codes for CASSKDRVGNTIYF.

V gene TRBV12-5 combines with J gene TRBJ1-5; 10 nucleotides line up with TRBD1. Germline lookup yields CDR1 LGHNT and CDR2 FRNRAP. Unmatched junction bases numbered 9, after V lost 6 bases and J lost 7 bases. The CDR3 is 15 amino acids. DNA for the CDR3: TGTGCTAGTGGACGACAGGGGGCGCCAGGACAGCCCCAGCATTTT. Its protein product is CASGRQGAPGQPQHF.

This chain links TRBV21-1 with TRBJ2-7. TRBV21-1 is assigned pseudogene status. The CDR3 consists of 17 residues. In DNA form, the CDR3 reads TGTGCCAGCAGCGCCAAGAGAGCAACACCCGCTGATTGCGAGCAGTACTTC. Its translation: CASSAKRATPADCEQYF.

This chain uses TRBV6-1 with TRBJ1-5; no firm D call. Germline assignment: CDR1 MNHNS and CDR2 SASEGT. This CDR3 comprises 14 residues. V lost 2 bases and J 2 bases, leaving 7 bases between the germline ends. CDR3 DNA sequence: TGTGCCAGCAGTGAACATGGAGGCAATCAGCCCCAGCATTTT. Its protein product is CASSEHGGNQPQHF.

For the CDR3, the DNA is TGCGCCAGCAGCCAAGATCTTCAACGAGCTTTCTTT. Protein sequence: CASSQDLQRAFF. V is TRBV4-1 and J is TRBJ1-1; no clear D. The CDR3 sequence is 12 residues long. The V end lost 0 bases, the J end lost 10 bases, and 9 bases lay between the germline ends. Germline loops: CDR1 MGHRA, CDR2 YSYEKL.

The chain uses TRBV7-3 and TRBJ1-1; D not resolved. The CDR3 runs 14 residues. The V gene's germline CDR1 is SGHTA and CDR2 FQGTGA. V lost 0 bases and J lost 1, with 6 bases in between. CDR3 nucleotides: TGTGCCAGCAGCTTAACGGGCCCGAACACTGAAGCTTTCTTT. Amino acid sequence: CASSLTGPNTEAFF.

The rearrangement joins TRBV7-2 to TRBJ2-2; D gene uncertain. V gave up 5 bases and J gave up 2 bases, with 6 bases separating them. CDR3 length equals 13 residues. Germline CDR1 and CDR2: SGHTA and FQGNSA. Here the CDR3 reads CASSAPNTGELFF. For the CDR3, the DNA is TGTGCCAGCAGCGCACCAAACACCGGGGAGCTGTTTTTT.

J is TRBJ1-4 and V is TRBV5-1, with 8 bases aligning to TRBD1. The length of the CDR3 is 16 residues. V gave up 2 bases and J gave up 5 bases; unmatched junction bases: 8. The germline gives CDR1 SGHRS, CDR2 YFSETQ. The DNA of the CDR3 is TGCGCCAGCAGCTTCGGCTCTTCAGGGGGCAATGAAAAACTGTTTTTT. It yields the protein CASSFGSSGGNEKLFF.

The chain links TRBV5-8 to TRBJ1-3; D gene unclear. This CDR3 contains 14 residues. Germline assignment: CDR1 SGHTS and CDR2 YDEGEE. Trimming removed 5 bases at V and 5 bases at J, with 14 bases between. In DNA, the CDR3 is TGTGCCAGCAGAGCGGCGTTCGCGCGAAACACCATATATTTT. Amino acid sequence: CASRAAFARNTIYF.

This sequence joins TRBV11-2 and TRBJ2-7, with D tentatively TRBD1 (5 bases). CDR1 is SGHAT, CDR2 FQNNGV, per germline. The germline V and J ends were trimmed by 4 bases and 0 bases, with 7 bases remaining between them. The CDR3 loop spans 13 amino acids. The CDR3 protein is CASSWTSSYEQYF. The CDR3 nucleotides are TGTGCCAGCAGCTGGACAAGCTCCTACGAGCAGTACTTC.

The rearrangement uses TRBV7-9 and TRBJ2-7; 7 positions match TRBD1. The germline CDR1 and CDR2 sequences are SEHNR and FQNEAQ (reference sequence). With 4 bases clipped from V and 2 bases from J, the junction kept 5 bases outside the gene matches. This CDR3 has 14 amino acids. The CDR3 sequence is CASSSGDRAYEQYF. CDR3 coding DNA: TGTGCCAGCAGCTCAGGGGACAGAGCCTACGAGCAGTACTTC.

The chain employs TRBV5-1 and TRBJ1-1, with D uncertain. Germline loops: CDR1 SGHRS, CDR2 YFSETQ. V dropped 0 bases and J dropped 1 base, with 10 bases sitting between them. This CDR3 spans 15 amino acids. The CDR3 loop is CASSLGDVRNTEAFF. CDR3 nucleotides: TGCGCCAGCAGCTTGGGAGACGTCAGGAACACTGAAGCTTTCTTT.

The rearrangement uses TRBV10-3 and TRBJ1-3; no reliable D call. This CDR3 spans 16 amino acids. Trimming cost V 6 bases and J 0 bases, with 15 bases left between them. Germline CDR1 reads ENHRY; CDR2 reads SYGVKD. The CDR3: CAISAVLLSSGNTIYF. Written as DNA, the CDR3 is TGTGCCATCAGCGCGGTCTTGCTGAGCTCTGGAAACACCATATATTTT.

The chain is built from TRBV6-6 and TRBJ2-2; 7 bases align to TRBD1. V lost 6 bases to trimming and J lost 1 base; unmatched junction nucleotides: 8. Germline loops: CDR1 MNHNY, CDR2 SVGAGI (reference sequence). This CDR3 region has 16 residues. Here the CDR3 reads CASRRQGQGNTGELFF. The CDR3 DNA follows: TGTGCCAGCAGAAGACAGGGCCAGGGGAACACCGGGGAGCTGTTTTTT.

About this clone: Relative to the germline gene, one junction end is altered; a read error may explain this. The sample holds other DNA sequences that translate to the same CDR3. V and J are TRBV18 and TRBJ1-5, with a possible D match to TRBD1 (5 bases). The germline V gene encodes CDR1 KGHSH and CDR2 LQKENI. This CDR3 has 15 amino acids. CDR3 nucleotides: TGTGCTAGCTCACCGGGGGAGTTTATCAATCAGCCCCAGCATTTT. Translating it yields CASSPGEFINQPQHF. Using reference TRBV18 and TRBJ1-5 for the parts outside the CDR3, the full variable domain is NAGVMQNPRHLVRRRGQEARLRCSPMKGHSHVYWYRQLPEEGLKFMVYLQKENIIDESGMPKERFSAEFPKEGPSILRIQQVVRGDSAAYFCASSPGEFINQPQHFGDGTRLSIL.

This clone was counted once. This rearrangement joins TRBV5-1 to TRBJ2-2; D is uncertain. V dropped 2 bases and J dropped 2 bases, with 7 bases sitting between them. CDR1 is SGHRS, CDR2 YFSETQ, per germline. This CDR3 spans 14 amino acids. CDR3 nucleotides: TGCGCCAGCAGCTTCCCGCAAAACACCGGGGAGCTGTTTTTT. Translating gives CASSFPQNTGELFF. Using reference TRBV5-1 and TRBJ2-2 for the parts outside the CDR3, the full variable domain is KAGVTQTPRYLIKTRGQQVTLSCSPISGHRSVSWYQQTPGQGLQFLFEYFSETQRNKGNFPGRFSGRQFSNSRSEMNVSTLELGDSALYLCASSFPQNTGELFFGEGSRLTVL.

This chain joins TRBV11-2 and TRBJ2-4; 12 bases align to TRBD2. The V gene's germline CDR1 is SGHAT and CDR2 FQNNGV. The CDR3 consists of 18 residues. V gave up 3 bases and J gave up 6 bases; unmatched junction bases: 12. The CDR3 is CASSFRLAGDGGPNIQYF. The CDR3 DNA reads TGTGCCAGCAGCTTCCGACTAGCGGGAGACGGGGGCCCAAACATTCAGTACTTC.

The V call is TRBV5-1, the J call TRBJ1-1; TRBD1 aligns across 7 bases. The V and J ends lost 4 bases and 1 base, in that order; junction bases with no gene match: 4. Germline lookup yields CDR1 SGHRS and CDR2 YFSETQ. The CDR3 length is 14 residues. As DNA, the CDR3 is TGCGCCAGCAGCACGGACAGGACGAACACTGAAGCTTTCTTT. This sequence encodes CASSTDRTNTEAFF.